This TCR beta chain came from a study of T cell responses to AZD1222 COVID-19 vaccine (dated by TCRdb to the early 2020s). In the study overall: AZD1222 recipients given second doses at about 4 weeks or at about 12 weeks were pooled, since spike-specific TCR depth and breadth were not found to differ between the two schedules. A total of roughly 240 trial participants underwent TCR sequencing, of whom about 210 received two doses of AZD1222 and 26 received two doses of the MenACWY control vaccine. Trial participants were enrolled by age into subgroups of 18-55, 56-69 and 70-plus years, and 148, 28 and 57 TCR-sequenced participants, respectively, were included in these subgroups. The research as a whole found: Most participants were white British and females outnumbered males, and the authors suggested that clonal diversity may have been underestimated. Because no day 14 peak-response samples were available, the repertoires could be characterized only after the peak T cell response. After two AZD1222 doses, spike-specific TCR breadth and depth were significantly higher than at day 0 and than in MenACWY recipients. Conclusions about previously exposed vaccinees were limited because only six AZD1222 recipients were SARS-CoV-2 seropositive at baseline. In the small 56-69-year group, the increase in depth fell short of significance, most likely because of low power. Vaccine-associated CD4 TCRs spanned the whole spike protein, with dominant responses in regions 160-218 and 743-854. Nearly half of unique spike-specific TCRs reportedly recognized epitopes outside regions mutated in the B.1.351 and B.1.1.7 variants.

In light of the paper, this sample's time point label describes: baseline before first vaccination. Vaccinee samples were obtained from the UK trials COV001 and COV002, which included a single-blind randomized controlled phase 2/3 trial of AZD1222 (ChAdOx1 nCoV-19) in healthy adults. Trial participant PBMC samples were collected at day 0 and day 28 after the second dose for TCRbeta chain sequencing. As regards this clone: No cognate antigen has been identified for it. Base qualities are missing; no much larger clone stands one base away.

The CDR3 regions of human TCRbeta chains were subjected to immunosequencing. As for the original processing: Repertoire TCRs were matched against a reference library of SARS-CoV-2-specific TCRs generated with the MIRA antigen-specificity platform. Breadth meant the fraction of unique TCRs that were SARS-CoV-2-associated, whereas depth meant the fraction of total T cells that were SARS-CoV-2-associated. Using the MIRA data, each spike-specific TCR was mapped to the spike region that the TCR reacts to and placed in a CD4 or CD8 class. Log10-transformed breadth and depth values were compared by one-way ANOVA with Sidak's multiple comparisons tests. TCRdb retrieved this table from immuneACCESS and kept in-frame rearrangements only. Not all clones are present; in checked studies, unresolved V genes account for under half, and no reason is known for the remainder. D and trimming come from the DNA, and the V and J calls and clone size come from that table. The sample table contains about 130,000 clones; only one count was recorded for 88% of them. Clones ranked in the top ten supply under 9% of the sample.

The CDR3 runs 13 amino acids, cysteine and phenylalanine included. Just CDR3 DNA is preserved here, 39 bases in frame from base 1. The germline V gene provides CDR1 SGHRS and CDR2 YFSETQ. Between the V and J ends, shortened by 4 bases and 3 bases respectively, the junction contains 11 bases. The rearranged segments are TRBV5-1 and TRBJ2-7; TRBD1 is perhaps the D gene, given 5 matching bases. Sequencing was performed on peripheral blood, taken on day 0 of AZD1222 vaccination. This receptor was obtained from an adult in good health. DNA sequence: TGCGCCAGCAGCAAGGGGCGAAACTACGAGCAGTACTTC. The translation is CASSKGRNYEQYF.